This note documents a single T cell receptor beta chain sequence. This clonotype has a count of ten or more. Its antigen has not been determined. The record has no base qualities; no much larger clone is one base away. The source of the sample is a study of regulatory T cells in long-lasting Graves disease (TCRdb year 2021). Regarding the study in general: Persistent Graves' disease meant more than 5 years of antithyroid drug treatment with TSH receptor autoantibodies that stayed positive. Persistent Graves' disease patients were compared with newly diagnosed Graves' disease patients by peripheral blood TCR sequencing and RNA sequencing. The study was registered as a clinical trial and conducted in China. A total of around 35 samples underwent TCR sequencing, from roughly 13 patients with persistent Graves' disease and approximately 20 patients with newly diagnosed Graves' disease. Antithyroid drugs had been taken for approximately 9.5 years on average by persistent Graves' disease patients in the clinical cohort. Paper-wide results and their limitations: Sequencing and analysis were limited to the TCR beta chain. Persistent Graves' disease patients showed lower TCR Shannon entropy and fewer highly expanded clones than newly diagnosed patients, suggesting clonal expansion. TRBV28, TRBJ1-2 and TRBJ2-5 were preferentially used in persistent disease, while TRBV20-1 and TRBJ2-1 were favored in newly diagnosed disease. Persistent patients shared more public clonotypes among themselves (around 3,000) than newly diagnosed patients did (approximately 870). Because the primary lesion, thyroid tissue, could not be accessed, the study looked at peripheral blood alone. The small sample size was acknowledged by the authors as a limitation that may reduce accuracy.

Library preparation employed multiplex PCR. Reads for this sample came from an Illumina HiSeq 4000. iRepertoire HTBI primers and Arm-PCR amplification of CDR3 regions were used to construct TCR beta libraries. PCR products were gel purified before sequencing. Concerning the study's data processing: A total of 62 TRBV and some 15 TRBJ segments were identified across samples and were used for gene usage analysis of CDR3 amino acid clonotypes. Filtered high-quality paired reads were merged into contigs using COPE and FqMerger. BLAST was used to align contigs to IMGT TRBV, TRBD and TRBJ reference genes, and CDR3 was defined according to IMGT. Highly expanded clones were defined as clonotypes with a frequency above 0.1%. Repertoire diversity was measured by Shannon entropy, and V-J evenness by the Gini coefficient. A clonotype was considered public if more than one individual shared it. TCRdb took the public reads, trimmed them with fastp at Q25, ran MiXCR for clone calling and kept in-frame beta chains. Rows with a matching CDR3 protein are joined into one entry that keeps the most common DNA and genes. The V and J calls were determined by TCRdb, not by the authors. This sample has a few hundred thousand distinct CDR3 sequences in its table, and approximately 25% of those were observed once. Around 30% of the sample is in the top ten clones.

The label giving this sample's time point can be read as: persistent/refractory GD, antithyroid drugs over 5 years with positive TRAb. For both TCR sequencing and RNA sequencing, RNA was extracted from PBMCs in TRIzol. Graves' disease was diagnosed according to American Thyroid Association guidelines. Recruitment of patients was carried out at an endocrinology department in Xi'an, China. From each patient, nine milliliters of peripheral blood was collected into an EDTA anticoagulant tube. Ficoll Paque Plus density gradient separation was used to isolate PBMCs, and no further T cell sorting was performed. RNA quality was checked with an Agilent 2100 Bioanalyzer and agarose gel, and concentration with a NanoDrop 2000. From the cysteine up to the phenylalanine, the CDR3 has a length of 12 residues. Left in the record is the CDR3 DNA by itself, 36 bases read in frame from the first base. CDR1 and CDR2 (SNHLY, FYNNEI) derive from the germline V gene. The junction shows trimming of 7 bases on V and 5 bases on J, plus 11 bases between the germline ends.

The sequences come from peripheral blood mononuclear cells (PBMCs), collected when the disease was refractory, from a patient treated with antithyroid drugs. The TCR was taken from a woman aged 35 to 49 with Graves disease. Donor details come from another sample of the same person, matched by shared clones. The rearrangement joined TRBV2 to TRBJ2-5; TRBD2 is perhaps the D gene, given 6 matching bases. CDR3 reads: CASKGTGETQYF. The base sequence is TGTGCCAGCAAGGGGACTGGGGAGACCCAGTACTTC. With all but the CDR3 taken from the reference TRBV2 and TRBJ2-5 genes, the full variable domain is: EPEVTQTPSHQVTQMGQEVILRCVPISNHLYFYWYRQILGQKVEFLVSFYNNEISEKSEIFDDQFSVERPDGSNFTLKIRSTKLEDSAMYFCASKGTGETQYFGPGTRLLVL.